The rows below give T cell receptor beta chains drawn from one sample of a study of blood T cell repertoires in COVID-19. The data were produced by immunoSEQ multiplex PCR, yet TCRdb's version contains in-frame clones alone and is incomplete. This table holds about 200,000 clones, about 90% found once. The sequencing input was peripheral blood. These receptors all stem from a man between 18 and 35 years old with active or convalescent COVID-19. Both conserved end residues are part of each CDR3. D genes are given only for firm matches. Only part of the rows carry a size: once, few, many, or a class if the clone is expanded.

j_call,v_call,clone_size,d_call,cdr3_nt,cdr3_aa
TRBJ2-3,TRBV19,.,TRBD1,TGTGCCAGTAGTTACCACAGGGGTAGCACAGATACGCAGTATTTT,CASSYHRGSTDTQYF
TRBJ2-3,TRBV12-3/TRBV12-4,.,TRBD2,TGTGCCATCGGGGGGGCCTATGAAGATACGCAGTATTTT,CAIGGAYEDTQYF
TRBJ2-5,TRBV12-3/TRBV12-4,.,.,TGTGCCAGCAGTTTAGCCAGAAAAGAGACCCAGTACTTC,CASSLARKETQYF
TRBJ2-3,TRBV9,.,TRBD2,TGTGCCAGCAGTACCTCGTATAGCGGGGGGGTAAATACGCAGTATTTT,CASSTSYSGGVNTQYF
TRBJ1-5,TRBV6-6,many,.,TGTGCCAGCAGTCTCCTAAAACAGGGTTGGGGCAATCAGCCCCAGCATTTT,CASSLLKQGWGNQPQHF
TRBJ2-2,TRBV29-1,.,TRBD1,TGCAGCGCCGAGAAAGGGGGCGAACACGGGGAGCTGTTTTTT,CSAEKGGEHGELFF
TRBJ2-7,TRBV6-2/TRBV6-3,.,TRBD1,TGTGCCAGCAGCCTTCAGGGACAGGGACCCTACGAGCAGTACTTC,CASSLQGQGPYEQYF
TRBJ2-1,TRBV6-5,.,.,TGTGCCAGCAGTTACAGGCAGGGCTACAATGAGCAGTTCTTC,CASSYRQGYNEQFF
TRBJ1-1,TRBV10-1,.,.,TGCGCCAGCAGTGAGACAACCCGCGGGACTGAAGCTTTCTTT,CASSETTRGTEAFF
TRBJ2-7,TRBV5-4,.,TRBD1,TGTGCCAGCAGCTTTATTGGGACAGGGGCCGAGCAGTACTTC,CASSFIGTGAEQYF
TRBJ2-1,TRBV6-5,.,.,TGTGCCAGCAGTTTGAGCGGAACCTACAATGAGCAGTTCTTC,CASSLSGTYNEQFF
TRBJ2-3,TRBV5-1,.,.,TGCGCCAGCAGCTTGGCCCCTCGTTCCGGGATTACTAGCACAGATACGCAGTATTTT,CASSLAPRSGITSTDTQYF
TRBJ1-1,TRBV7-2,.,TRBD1,TGTGCCAGCAGCCCCGGACAGGGGAGGAATGAAGCTTTCTTT,CASSPGQGRNEAFF
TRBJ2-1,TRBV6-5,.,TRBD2,TGTGCCAGCGGACAACTAGCGGGGGGTTACAATGAGCAGTTCTTC,CASGQLAGGYNEQFF
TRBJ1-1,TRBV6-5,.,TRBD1,TGTGCCAGCAGTACAAAAGGGACAGTGATTGAAGCTTTCTTT,CASSTKGTVIEAFF
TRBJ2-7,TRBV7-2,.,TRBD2,TGTGCCAGCAGCTTTGGGCTAGCGGGAAACTACGAGCAGTACTTC,CASSFGLAGNYEQYF
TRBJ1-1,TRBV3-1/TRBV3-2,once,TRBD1,TGTGCCAGCCGATCGACAGGGGTGGCTTTCTTT,CASRSTGVAFF
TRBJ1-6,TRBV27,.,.,TGTGCCAGCTCCCTCGGGGGAGGGAGTAATTCACCCCTCCACTTT,CASSLGGGSNSPLHF
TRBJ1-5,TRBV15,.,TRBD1,TGTGCCACCAGACAGGGGTCCAATCAGCCCCAGCATTTT,CATRQGSNQPQHF
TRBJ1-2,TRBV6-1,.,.,TGTGCCAGCAGTGAGGGACTACCAAACTATGGCTACACCTTC,CASSEGLPNYGYTF